This T cell receptor beta chain was observed in a study of blood T cell repertoires in COVID-19. The germline V gene encodes CDR1 LGHDT and CDR2 YNNKEL (reference sequence). The CDR3 is 15 amino acids. J was trimmed by 5 bases and V by 0 bases; bases with no gene match: 4. Original handling: Scientists estimated how many nucleated cells there were by amplifying reference gene primers. Sequencing used immunoSEQ multiplex PCR; TCRdb keeps in-frame clones, though not all of them. D and trimming come from the DNA, and the V and J calls and clone size come from that table. This table holds 360,000 or so clones, around 83% found once. Self-reported history from a screening survey and questionnaire set each donor's cohort. Two consecutive negative NP/OP PCR tests, clearance, or resolved symptoms defined Cohort 3 recovery.

The receptor's source is a woman aged 45-65 years who had recovered from COVID-19. This rearrangement joins TRBV3-1 (or the pseudogene TRBV3-2) to TRBJ2-1, with 7 bases lining up with TRBD2. The sample consisted of PBMCs or T cells enriched from blood (not recorded which). CDR3 coding DNA: TGTGCCAGCAGCCAAGAGGGAGGGTGGAACAATGAGCAGTTCTTC. Its protein is CASSQEGGWNNEQFF.